The 20 T cell receptor beta chains presented below share a single source sample, sequenced in a study of regulatory T cells in long-lasting Graves disease. Through Arm-PCR of CDR3 regions and iRepertoire HTBI primers, TCR beta libraries were built. TCRdb redid the calling of the multiplex PCR reads with MiXCR, one entry per CDR3 protein. The repertoire includes approximately 440,000 distinct CDR3 sequences, around a quarter of them detected once, and approximately 28% sits in the top ten. Time point meaning: persistent/refractory GD, antithyroid drugs over 5 years with positive TRAb. PBMCs provided the RNA from which the TCR library was made. This specimen consisted of peripheral blood mononuclear cells (PBMCs), obtained when the disease was refractory, from a patient treated with antithyroid drugs. These receptors were collected from a female donor with Graves disease.

At least ten counts were recorded for this clonotype. The chain links TRBV10-1 to TRBJ2-7; D call uncertain. The CDR3 has 14 residues. The V end lost 0 bases, the J end lost 1 base, and 7 bases lay between the germline ends. Germline CDR1 is WNHNN and CDR2 is SYGVQD (reference sequence). The CDR3 nucleotides read TGCGCCAGCAGTGAGTCGAAGGAATCCTACGAGCAGTACTTC. Its protein is CASSESKESYEQYF.

This clonotype was counted ten times or more. The rearrangement links TRBV20-1 to TRBJ2-7; 7 bases line up with TRBD2. This CDR3 spans 16 amino acids. Trimming removed 0 bases from V and 2 bases from J; junction bases left unmatched: 10. CDR1 is DFQATT and CDR2 is SNEGSKA in the germline V gene (reference sequence). The CDR3 protein is CSARDLRLAQPYEQYF. CDR3 bases: TGCAGTGCTAGAGACCTTCGACTAGCTCAACCCTACGAGCAGTACTTC.

This clonotype was counted only a few times. V usage is TRBV6-5 and J usage is TRBJ1-5; 11 nucleotides align to TRBD1. The germline gives CDR1 MNHEY, CDR2 SVGAGI. This CDR3 comprises 19 residues. J was trimmed by 1 base and V by 4 bases; bases with no gene match: 12. The chain's CDR3 is CASSSSGTGGTRSNQPQHF. In DNA, the CDR3 is TGTGCCAGCAGTTCATCCGGGACAGGGGGAACAAGAAGCAATCAGCCCCAGCATTTT.

There are many counts of this clonotype. The rearrangement uses TRBV28 and TRBJ1-1, with D tentatively TRBD1 (6 bases). Germline loops: CDR1 MDHEN, CDR2 SYDVKM. V dropped 4 bases and J dropped 1 base, with 16 bases sitting between them. The CDR3 loop spans 16 amino acids. The DNA of the CDR3 is TGTGCCAGCAGTTCCTTCGGGGGGCAGGAGAACACTGAAGCTTTCTTT. Residues: CASSSFGGQENTEAFF.

There are a few counts of this clonotype. The chain has TRBV5-1 and TRBJ1-2, with 11 nucleotides matching TRBD1. CDR3 size: 17 residues. Germline CDR1 reads SGHRS; CDR2 reads YFSETQ. Trimming removed 0 bases from V and 6 bases from J; junction bases left unmatched: 10. For the CDR3, the DNA is TGCGCCAGCAGCTTGGAATTGAGGACAGGGGGCGCGAATGGCTACACCTTC. Encoded protein: CASSLELRTGGANGYTF.

V and J are TRBV9 and TRBJ2-5; D might be TRBD2 (5 bases). Germline lookup yields CDR1 SGDLS and CDR2 YYNGEE. The CDR3 extends over 14 amino acids. The V gene lost 1 base and the J gene lost 4 bases, with 11 bases spanning the gap. CDR3 coding DNA: TGTGCCAGCAGCGTATCCCCTCGGGGAGAGACCCAGTACTTC. This translates into CASSVSPRGETQYF.

This clonotype was recorded at least ten times. The chain has TRBV7-9 and TRBJ2-7; 7 nucleotides match TRBD1. CDR1 and CDR2 (germline): SEHNR, FQNEAQ (reference sequence). The trim removed 3 bases at V and 0 bases at J, leaving 11 bases unmatched. The CDR3 extends over 17 amino acids. Here the CDR3 DNA reads TGTGCCAGCAGCTTCCAGGTTCGGGACAGCAGCTCCTACGAGCAGTACTTC. This translates into CASSFQVRDSSSYEQYF.

This clonotype appeared many times. The V call is TRBV19, the J call TRBJ2-7; D is perhaps TRBD1 (6 bases). The CDR3 spans 12 residues. Germline V CDR1 and CDR2: LNHDA, SQIVND (reference sequence). Trimming shortened V by 9 bases and J by 6 bases, and 15 bases separated the two germline ends. The CDR3 DNA sequence: TGTGCCAGCAGCTCACAGGGCGGCGAGCAGTACTTC. This encodes CASSSQGGEQYF.

This clonotype has ten or more counts. This chain joins TRBV27 and TRBJ1-1; D gene unclear. V was cut by 3 bases and J by 3 bases, with 11 bases left in between. Per the germline V gene, CDR1 is MNHEY and CDR2 is SMNVEV (reference sequence). The CDR3 extends over 14 amino acids. In DNA, the CDR3 is TGTGCCAGCAGTTTTGCCGGGGTGGACACTGAAGCTTTCTTT. Translation gives CASSFAGVDTEAFF.

The V call is TRBV5-1, the J call TRBJ2-7; D is uncertain. The CDR3 has 14 residues. The ends were cut back, 4 bases at V and 1 base at J, with 12 bases in the middle. CDR1 SGHRS and CDR2 YFSETQ come from the germline V gene. CDR3 sequence reads: CASSRTSFSYEQYF. CDR3 sequence (DNA): TGCGCCAGCAGCCGGACCAGCTTTTCCTACGAGCAGTACTTC.

The J gene is TRBJ2-5, the V gene TRBV28; tentative D call: TRBD1 (5 bases). The CDR3 has 12 amino acids. Germline values: CDR1 MDHEN, CDR2 SYDVKM. The V gene lost 7 bases and the J gene lost 5 bases, with 11 bases spanning the gap. For the CDR3, the DNA is TGTGCCAGCACGACAGCCGGGGAGACCCAGTACTTC. Translation gives CASTTAGETQYF.

The rearrangement links TRBV28 to TRBJ2-3; D gene unclear. This CDR3 spans 12 amino acids. Germline CDR1 MDHEN, CDR2 SYDVKM. With 4 bases removed from V and 7 bases from J, the gap between germline ends came to 9 bases. CDR3 DNA sequence: TGTGCCAGCAGTTCCGACGCCCATACGCAGTATTTT. It is translated as CASSSDAHTQYF. The complete variable domain, with remaining parts taken from reference TRBV28 and TRBJ2-3, reads DVKVTQSSRYLVKRTGEKVFLECVQDMDHENMFWYRQDPGLGLRLIYFSYDVKMKEKGDIPEGYSVSREKKERFSLILESASTNQTSMYLCASSSDAHTQYFGPGTRLTVL.

V gene TRBV19 combines with J gene TRBJ1-1; 8 bases are shared with TRBD1. V lost 10 bases to trimming and J lost 5 bases; unmatched junction nucleotides: 12. The CDR3 has 14 amino acids. Germline CDR1 is LNHDA and CDR2 is SQIVND (reference sequence). CDR3 sequence reads: CANNRRTGKTEAFF. The DNA of the CDR3 is TGTGCCAACAACCGTCGGACAGGGAAGACTGAAGCTTTCTTT.

This clonotype was seen only a few times. The rearrangement joins TRBV27 to TRBJ2-7, with TRBD2 matching over 11 bases. There are 18 residues in the CDR3. With 5 bases clipped from V and 2 bases from J, the junction kept 14 bases outside the gene matches. Looked up from germline, CDR1 is MNHEY and CDR2 is SMNVEV (reference sequence). The CDR3 sequence: CASSSLAGGLGGPYEQYF. The CDR3 DNA sequence: TGTGCCAGCAGTAGCCTAGCGGGAGGACTCGGTGGACCCTACGAGCAGTACTTC.

In its sample, this clonotype was seen once. The rearrangement joins TRBV2 to TRBJ2-6; no clear D. Trimming removed 6 bases from V and 0 bases from J, with 9 bases in between. From germline, CDR1 is SNHLY and CDR2 FYNNEI. The CDR3 totals 15 residues. The CDR3 spells CASREWHSGANVLTF. Here the CDR3 DNA reads TGTGCCAGCAGAGAGTGGCACTCTGGGGCCAACGTCCTGACTTTC.

V and J are TRBV29-1 and TRBJ2-1, with D perhaps TRBD2 (7 bases). Germline V gene sequence: CDR1 SQVTM, CDR2 ANQGSEA. With 3 bases removed from V and 7 bases from J, the gap between germline ends came to 22 bases. CDR3 length equals 16 residues. The CDR3, as DNA: TGCAGCGTTGAGGCTCCGGGGGGCGGGAGCATGAATGAGCAGTTCTTC. As protein: CSVEAPGGGSMNEQFF.

This clonotype was seen many times. The chain has TRBV27 and TRBJ1-2, with D perhaps TRBD1 (5 bases). CDR3 length: 15 amino acids. Germline values: CDR1 MNHEY, CDR2 SMNVEV (reference sequence). V was pared by 1 base and J by 4 bases, with 13 bases between. The CDR3 DNA is TGTGCCAGCAGTTTATTCGGGGCGGAGAGCTATGGCTACACCTTC. Translating it yields CASSLFGAESYGYTF.

This chain uses TRBV9 with TRBJ2-7; possibly TRBD1 for D (5 bases). The germline V and J ends were trimmed by 0 bases and 1 base, with 11 bases remaining between them. Germline lookup yields CDR1 SGDLS and CDR2 YYNGEE. CDR3 length equals 15 residues. This CDR3 reads CASSVGGRESYEQYF. The CDR3 DNA follows: TGTGCCAGCAGCGTAGGTGGCAGGGAATCCTACGAGCAGTACTTC. The entire variable domain, with the rest obtained from reference TRBV9 and TRBJ2-7, is as follows: DSGVTQTPKHLITATGQRVTLRCSPRSGDLSVYWYQQSLDQGLQFLIQYYNGEERAKGNILERFSAQQFPDLHSELNLSSLELGDSALYFCASSVGGRESYEQYFGPGTRLTVT.

The V gene is TRBV5-1, the J gene TRBJ1-1; no reliable D call. V dropped 3 bases and J dropped 7 bases, with 7 bases sitting between them. Germline V gene lookup returns CDR1 SGHRS and CDR2 YFSETQ. The CDR3 consists of 11 residues. CDR3 in amino acids: CASSSNFEAFF. The CDR3 DNA is TGCGCCAGCAGCTCCAACTTTGAAGCTTTCTTT.

This clonotype has just a few counts. This chain links TRBV7-2 with TRBJ2-3, with 11 bases matching TRBD2. The V gene end was trimmed by 5 bases and the J gene end by 3 bases; junction bases not matched to a gene: 4. Germline loops: CDR1 SGHTA, CDR2 FQGNSA. The CDR3 is made up of 15 amino acids. The CDR3 here is CASSPGLAATDTQYF. CDR3 sequence (DNA): TGTGCCAGCAGCCCGGGACTAGCGGCGACAGATACGCAGTATTTT.